The 12 T cell receptor beta chains given below trace back to one sample, sequenced in a study of T cell repertoires in cytomegalovirus infection. TCRdb itself ran the reads through MiXCR, one entry per CDR3 protein. The data show 300,000 to 450,000 distinct CDR3 sequences, with around a sixth seen just once and 8.5% to 10% held by the top ten. Input material: PBMCs. The receptors originated from a human donor in good health (CMV status not recorded). Some clones in this sample may be carry-over from other donors' samples.

This clonotype was counted only a few times. The CDR3 here is CASRSPRDSIYGYTF. Here the CDR3 DNA reads TGTGCCAGCAGAAGCCCCCGGGACAGTATCTATGGCTACACCTTC. V usage is TRBV28 and J usage is TRBJ1-2; TRBD1 aligns across 7 bases. Germline V lookup: CDR1 MDHEN, CDR2 SYDVKM. The CDR3 is made up of 15 amino acids. V trimming: 6 bases; J trimming: 4 bases; junction bases outside the gene matches: 11.

This clonotype has more than one count but fewer than ten. The CDR3 spells CASSPWTGSGANVLTF. In nucleotides, the CDR3 is TGTGCCAGCTCACCATGGACGGGTTCTGGGGCCAACGTCCTGACTTTC. The genes are TRBV18 and TRBJ2-6; D gene ambiguous. The CDR3 is made up of 16 amino acids. In germline, CDR1 is KGHSH, CDR2 LQKENI. V was trimmed by 2 bases and J by 1 base, leaving 9 bases between them.

V and J are TRBV7-8 and TRBJ2-7; 10 bases map to TRBD2. The CDR3 extends over 17 amino acids. The V and J ends lost 4 bases and 3 bases, in that order; junction bases with no gene match: 12. Germline CDR1 and CDR2: SGHVS and FQNEAQ. CDR3 region: CASSYGVAGGGDYEQYF. As DNA, the CDR3 is TGTGCCAGCAGCTACGGGGTAGCGGGGGGCGGAGACTACGAGCAGTACTTC.

Note on this clonotype: At one end, the junction sequence differs from germline, possibly due to a read error. The chain has TRBV6-1 and TRBJ2-3; 8 nucleotides align to TRBD2. This CDR3 is 11 amino acids long. Looked up from germline, CDR1 is MNHNS and CDR2 is SASEGT. CDR3 sequence (DNA): TGTGCCAGCAGTCAAGCCGGACTAGCGTATTTT. This encodes CASSQAGLAYF.

This clonotype came up many times. The CDR3 region is CASSSGGSYNEQFF. CDR3 sequence (DNA): TGTGCCAGCAGCTCAGGGGGTTCCTACAATGAGCAGTTCTTC. V is TRBV7-6 and J is TRBJ2-1, with 7 nucleotides matching TRBD1. After removal of 4 bases from V and 1 base from J, the junction contained 1 base not matched to a gene. CDR1 and CDR2 (germline): SGHVS, FNYEAQ. The CDR3 covers 14 residues.

This clonotype was counted many times. The genes are TRBV27 and TRBJ2-7; 15 bases match TRBD2. Looked up from germline, CDR1 is MNHEY and CDR2 is SMNVEV (reference sequence). The CDR3 is 14 amino acids. V lost 6 bases and J lost 3; bases outside the gene matches: 0. The CDR3: CASRGLAGGYEQYF. Written as DNA, the CDR3 is TGTGCCAGCAGGGGACTAGCGGGAGGCTACGAGCAGTACTTC.

This clonotype was seen at least ten times. In DNA, the CDR3 is TGTGCCAGCAGCTCCGGGACTAGCAGAGAGACCCAGTACTTC. It specifies CASSSGTSRETQYF. The chain couples TRBV7-9 to TRBJ2-5; 9 positions match TRBD2. This CDR3 has 14 amino acids. After removal of 4 bases from V and 4 bases from J, the junction contained 4 bases not matched to a gene. Germline loops: CDR1 SEHNR, CDR2 FQNEAQ (reference sequence).

This clonotype was counted ten times or more. The chain employs TRBV7-2 and TRBJ2-1, with TRBD1 identical over 8 bases. The CDR3 runs 14 residues. CDR1 is SGHTA, CDR2 FQGNSA, per germline. V shed 5 bases and J 4 bases; nucleotides not matched to a gene: 4. The CDR3 is CASSTGGRYNEQFF. The CDR3 DNA sequence: TGTGCCAGCAGCACAGGGGGAAGATACAATGAGCAGTTCTTC. The variable domain in full, completed from reference TRBV7-2 and TRBJ2-1, reads GAGVSQSPSNKVTEKGKDVELRCDPISGHTALYWYRQSLGQGLEFLIYFQGNSAPDKSGLPSDRFSAERTGGSVSTLTIQRTQQEDSAVYLCASSTGGRYNEQFFGPGTRLTVL.

The rearrangement joins TRBV7-9 to TRBJ2-1; TRBD2 might be the D (5 bases). V lost 2 bases, J lost 4 bases, and 18 bases lay in between. Per germline, CDR1 SEHNR and CDR2 FQNEAQ (reference sequence). This CDR3 has 17 residues. The chain's CDR3 is CASSLLGYSGSYNEQFF. The CDR3 nucleotides are TGTGCCAGCAGCTTATTGGGGTACAGTGGGAGTTACAATGAGCAGTTCTTC.

This clonotype has just a few counts. The CDR3 DNA reads as TGTGCCAGTAGCCGCCAGACAGGGTATCAGCCCCAGCATTTT. Translating it yields CASSRQTGYQPQHF. The V gene is TRBV19, the J gene TRBJ1-5; 7 nucleotides agree with TRBD1. Germline loops: CDR1 LNHDA, CDR2 SQIVND (reference sequence). The CDR3 consists of 14 residues. The V segment lost 6 bases and the J segment 5 bases; nucleotides outside the gene matches: 7.

The chain joins TRBV7-2 to TRBJ2-5; D not resolved. Germline lookup yields CDR1 SGHTA and CDR2 FQGNSA. The CDR3 is made up of 15 amino acids. Trimming took 5 bases from V and 5 from J, leaving 18 bases between them. The CDR3 coding sequence is TGTGCCAGCAGCCCGCGGACCCGCCAGGCGGAGACCCAGTACTTC. Translation gives CASSPRTRQAETQYF.

For this clonotype: Relative to the germline gene, one junction end is altered; a read error may explain this. The rearrangement links TRBV7-2 to TRBJ2-7; possible D gene TRBD1, 6 bases. The CDR3 loop spans 14 amino acids. CDR1 and CDR2 from the germline V gene are SGHTA and FQGNSA. CDR3 amino acids: CASSFRRGNSPIHF. CDR3 nucleotide sequence: TGTGCCAGCAGCTTCCGCAGGGGAAATTCACCCATCCACTTC.